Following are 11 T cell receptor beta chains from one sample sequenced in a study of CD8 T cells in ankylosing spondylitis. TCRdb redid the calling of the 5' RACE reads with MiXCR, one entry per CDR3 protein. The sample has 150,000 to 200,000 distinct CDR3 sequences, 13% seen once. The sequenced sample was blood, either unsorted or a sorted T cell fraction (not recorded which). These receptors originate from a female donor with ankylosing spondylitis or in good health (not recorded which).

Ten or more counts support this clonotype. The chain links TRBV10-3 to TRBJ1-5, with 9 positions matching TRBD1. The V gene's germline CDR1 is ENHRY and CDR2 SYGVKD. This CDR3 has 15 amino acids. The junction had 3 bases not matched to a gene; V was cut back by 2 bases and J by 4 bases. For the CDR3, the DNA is TGTGCCATCAGTGAGACAGGGGGCTTGAATCAGCCCCAGCATTTT. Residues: CAISETGGLNQPQHF.

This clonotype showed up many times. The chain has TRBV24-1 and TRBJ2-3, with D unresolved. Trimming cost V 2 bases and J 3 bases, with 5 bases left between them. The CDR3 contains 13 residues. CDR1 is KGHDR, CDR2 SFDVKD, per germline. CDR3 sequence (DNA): TGTGCCACCAGTGATTACGTGACAGATACGCAGTATTTT. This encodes CATSDYVTDTQYF.

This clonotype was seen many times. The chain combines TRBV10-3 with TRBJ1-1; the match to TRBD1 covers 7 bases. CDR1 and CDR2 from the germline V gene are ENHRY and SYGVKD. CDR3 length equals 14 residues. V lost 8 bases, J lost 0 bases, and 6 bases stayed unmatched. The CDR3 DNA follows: TGTGCCATCCAGACAGGGCGGTTGAACACTGAAGCTTTCTTT. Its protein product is CAIQTGRLNTEAFF.

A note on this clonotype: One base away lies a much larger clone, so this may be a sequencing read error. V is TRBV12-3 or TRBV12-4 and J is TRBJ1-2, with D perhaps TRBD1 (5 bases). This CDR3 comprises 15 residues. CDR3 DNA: TGTGCCAGCAGTTTAGCGACCCGACAGAACTGTGGCTACACCTTC. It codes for CASSLATRQNCGYTF.

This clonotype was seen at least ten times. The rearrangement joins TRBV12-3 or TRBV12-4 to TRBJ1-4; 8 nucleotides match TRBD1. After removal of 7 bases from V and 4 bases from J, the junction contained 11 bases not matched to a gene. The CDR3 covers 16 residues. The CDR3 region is CASTGDRGDLNEKLFF. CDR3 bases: TGTGCCAGCACCGGAGACAGGGGCGATCTTAATGAAAAACTGTTTTTT.

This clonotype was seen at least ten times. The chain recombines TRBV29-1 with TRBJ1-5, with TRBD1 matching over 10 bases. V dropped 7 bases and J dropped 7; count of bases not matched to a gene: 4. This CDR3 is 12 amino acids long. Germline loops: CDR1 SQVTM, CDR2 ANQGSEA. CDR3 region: CSAGTGAQPQHF. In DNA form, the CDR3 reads TGCAGCGCCGGGACAGGGGCCCAGCCCCAGCATTTT.

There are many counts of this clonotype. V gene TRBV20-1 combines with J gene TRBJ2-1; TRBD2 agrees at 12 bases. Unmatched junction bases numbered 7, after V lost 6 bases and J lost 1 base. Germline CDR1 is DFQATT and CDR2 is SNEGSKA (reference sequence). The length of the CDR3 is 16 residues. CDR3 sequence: CSADPSGRVSYNEQFF. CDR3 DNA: TGCAGTGCGGACCCTAGCGGGAGGGTTTCCTACAATGAGCAGTTCTTC.

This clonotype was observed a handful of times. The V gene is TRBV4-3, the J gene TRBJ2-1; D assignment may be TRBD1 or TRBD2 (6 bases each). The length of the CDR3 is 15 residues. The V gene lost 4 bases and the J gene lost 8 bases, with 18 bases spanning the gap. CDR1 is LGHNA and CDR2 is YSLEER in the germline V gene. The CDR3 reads CASSPRGEEVDEQFF. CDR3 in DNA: TGCGCCAGCAGCCCTAGGGGGGAGGAGGTCGATGAGCAGTTCTTC.

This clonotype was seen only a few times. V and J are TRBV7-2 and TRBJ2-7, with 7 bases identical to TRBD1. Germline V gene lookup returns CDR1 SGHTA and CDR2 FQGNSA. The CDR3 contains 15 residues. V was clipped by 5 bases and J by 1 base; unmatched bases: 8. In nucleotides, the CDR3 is TGTGCCAGCAGCCGGTCCGGGACAGAGTCCTACGAGCAGTACTTC. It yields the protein CASSRSGTESYEQYF.

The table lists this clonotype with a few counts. The CDR3 DNA reads as TGTGCCAGCAGCTCCCCCCGGGCCCTACAAGAGACCCAGTACTTC. Translating gives CASSSPRALQETQYF. The chain joins TRBV7-9 to TRBJ2-5; D unclear. The CDR3 has 15 residues. Trimming took 4 bases from V and 2 from J, leaving 14 bases between them. Germline V CDR1 and CDR2: SEHNR, FQNEAQ (reference sequence).

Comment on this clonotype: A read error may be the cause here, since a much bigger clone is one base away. The CDR3, as DNA: TGCGCCAGCAGCCACGGACAGGGTTCGGGAACTGAAGCTGTCTTT. As protein: CASSHGQGSGTEAVF. The rearrangement links TRBV5-1 to TRBJ1-1; 8 bases line up with TRBD1. The CDR3 sequence is 15 residues long. Per the germline V gene, CDR1 is SGHRS and CDR2 is YFSETQ. Variable domain in full (rest from reference TRBV5-1 and TRBJ1-1): KAGVTQTPRYLIKTRGQQVTLSCSPISGHRSVSWYQQTPGQGLQFLFEYFSETQRNKGNFPGRFSGRQFSNSRSEMNVSTLELGDSALYLCASSHGQGSGTEAVFGQGTRLTVV.